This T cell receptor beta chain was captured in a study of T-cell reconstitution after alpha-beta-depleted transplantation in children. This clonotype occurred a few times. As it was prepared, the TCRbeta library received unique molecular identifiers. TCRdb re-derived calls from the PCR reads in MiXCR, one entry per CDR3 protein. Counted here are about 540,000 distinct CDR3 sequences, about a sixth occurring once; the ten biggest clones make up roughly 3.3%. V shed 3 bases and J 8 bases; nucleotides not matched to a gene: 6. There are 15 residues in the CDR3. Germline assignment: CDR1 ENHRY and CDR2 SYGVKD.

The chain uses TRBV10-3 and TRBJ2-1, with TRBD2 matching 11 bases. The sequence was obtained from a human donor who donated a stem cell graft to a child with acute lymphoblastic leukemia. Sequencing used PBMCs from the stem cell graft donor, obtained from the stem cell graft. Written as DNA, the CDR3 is TGTGCCATCAGTGACACTAGCGGGAGAGGATATGAGCAGTTCTTC. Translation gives CAISDTSGRGYEQFF.